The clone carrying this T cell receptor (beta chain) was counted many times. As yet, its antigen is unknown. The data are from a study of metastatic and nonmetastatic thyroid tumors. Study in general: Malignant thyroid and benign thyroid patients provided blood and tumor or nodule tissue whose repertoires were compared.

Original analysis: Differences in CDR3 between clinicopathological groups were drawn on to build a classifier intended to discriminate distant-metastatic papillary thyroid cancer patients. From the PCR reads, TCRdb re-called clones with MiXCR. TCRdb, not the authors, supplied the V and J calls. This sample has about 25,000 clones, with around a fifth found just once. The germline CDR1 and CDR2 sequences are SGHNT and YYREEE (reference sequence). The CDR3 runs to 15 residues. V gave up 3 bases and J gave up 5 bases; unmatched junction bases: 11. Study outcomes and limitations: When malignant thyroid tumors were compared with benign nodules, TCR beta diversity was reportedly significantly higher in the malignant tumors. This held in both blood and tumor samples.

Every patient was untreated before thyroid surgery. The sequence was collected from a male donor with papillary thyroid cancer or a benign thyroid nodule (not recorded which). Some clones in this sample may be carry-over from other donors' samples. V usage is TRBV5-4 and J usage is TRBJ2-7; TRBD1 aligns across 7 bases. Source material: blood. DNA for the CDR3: TGTGCCAGCAGCTCCTACAGGGGAGTATTCGACGAGCAGTACTTC. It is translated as CASSSYRGVFDEQYF.